One and the same sample provided the 3 T cell receptor beta chains below, sequenced in a study of PD-1 blockade in classical Hodgkin lymphoma. Measured with immunoSEQ multiplex PCR; TCRdb has only the in-frame clones, and not every one. This table holds approximately 34,000 clones, less than 85% found once. All patients experienced relapse after autologous stem cell transplantation, and brentuximab vedotin exposure was variable. The specimen comprised peripheral blood mononuclear cells (PBMCs), sampled before the second cycle of nivolumab. Every receptor here comes from a human donor with classical Hodgkin lymphoma.

The V gene is TRBV5-1, the J gene TRBJ2-3; D may be TRBD1 or TRBD2 (5 bases each). The CDR3 consists of 15 residues. Germline CDR1 reads SGHRS; CDR2 reads YFSETQ. Trimming removed 4 bases at V and 1 base at J, with 13 bases between. This chain's CDR3 is CASSLPGGGTDTQYF. CDR3 DNA: TGCGCCAGCAGCCTCCCTGGGGGAGGCACAGATACGCAGTATTTT.

This chain connects TRBV5-6 to TRBJ2-1; 10 bases are a match to TRBD2. Germline trimming cut 0 bases from V and 10 bases from J; bases unmatched to any gene: 10. The germline CDR1 and CDR2 sequences are SGHDT and YYEEEE. The CDR3 runs to 16 residues. DNA of the CDR3: TGTGCCAGCAGCTTGGTGTGGAGCGGGGGGGCAGGAGAGCAGTTCTTC. Protein product: CASSLVWSGGAGEQFF.

There are a few counts of this clone. The chain links TRBV5-4 to TRBJ1-1, with D maybe TRBD1 (5 bases). Germline CDR1 and CDR2: SGHNT and YYREEE (reference sequence). The CDR3 is 14 amino acids. V lost 6 bases to trimming and J lost 2 bases, with 14 bases between them. This CDR3 reads CASTPSGTNTEAFF. The CDR3 bases are TGTGCCAGCACCCCATCCGGGACCAACACTGAAGCTTTCTTT.